Each of the 17 T cell receptor beta chains below was sequenced from the same sample in a study of cytomegalovirus exposure and HLA in healthy donors. PCR employed 60 Vbeta and 13 Jbeta primers. Here immunoSEQ multiplex PCR was the method, and the copy in TCRdb shows in-frame clones only, minus some. This sample yields some 130,000 clones, of which roughly three quarters are seen a single time; 2.5% to 3.5% belongs to the top ten. What was sequenced was PBMCs. These receptors were taken from a man aged 25-40 years in good health and CMV-seronegative.

V usage is TRBV29-1 and J usage is TRBJ2-5; D is unresolved. Germline CDR1 is SQVTM and CDR2 is ANQGSEA. V was cut by 4 bases and J by 10 bases, with 16 bases left in between. The CDR3 is 12 residues long. CDR3 bases: TGCAGCGTTGTCCTGACATCTCGAAACCAGTACTTC. It yields the protein CSVVLTSRNQYF.

This clone was seen a few times. The chain has TRBV30 and TRBJ1-6; 7 nucleotides agree with TRBD1. Germline V gives CDR1 GTSNPN, CDR2 SVGIG (reference sequence). The CDR3 length is 15 residues. V dropped 1 base and J dropped 0; count of bases not matched to a gene: 0. The CDR3 nucleotides are TGTGCCTGGAGTGCAGGGGGCTCCTATAATTCACCCCTCCACTTT. It yields the protein CAWSAGGSYNSPLHF.

Only a few counts were recorded for this clone. CDR3 sequence (DNA): TGTGCCAGCAGTTATCCGGGACAGGGGAAGGACGAGCAGTACTTC. Translation: CASSYPGQGKDEQYF. The chain combines TRBV5-6 with TRBJ2-7, with 10 bases lining up with TRBD1. The CDR3 is 15 residues long. J was trimmed by 5 bases and V by 5 bases; bases with no gene match: 10. Germline assignment: CDR1 SGHDT and CDR2 YYEEEE.

V gene TRBV1 combines with J gene TRBJ1-6. TRBV1 is recorded as a pseudogene. This CDR3 has 16 residues. The CDR3: CTSSQEVTQNNSPLHF. DNA for the CDR3: TGCACCAGCAGCCAAGAGGTGACTCAAAATAATTCACCCCTCCACTTT.

The V call is TRBV5-4, the J call TRBJ2-1; TRBD1 is a possible D gene (7 bases). This CDR3 is built from 14 residues. Looked up from germline, CDR1 is SGHNT and CDR2 is YYREEE (reference sequence). Trimming shortened V by 4 bases and J by 4 bases, and 12 bases separated the two germline ends. The CDR3 region is CASSRRDRYNEQFF. The CDR3 DNA reads TGTGCCAGCAGCAGGCGGGACAGATACAATGAGCAGTTCTTC.

The J gene is TRBJ1-1, the V gene TRBV6-1, with 9 bases identical to TRBD1. CDR1 is MNHNS, CDR2 SASEGT, per germline. This CDR3 is built from 15 residues. V dropped 6 bases and J dropped 2; count of bases not matched to a gene: 7. CDR3 DNA sequence: TGTGCCAGCAGGGACAGGGGTTCTTTAAACACTGAAGCTTTCTTT. Residues: CASRDRGSLNTEAFF.

This clone has only a few counts. The rearrangement uses TRBV27 and TRBJ2-6; D may be TRBD2 (6 bases). CDR3 length: 17 amino acids. The V end was cut by 8 bases, the J end by 0 bases, with 17 bases between. CDR1 and CDR2 (germline): MNHEY, SMNVEV (reference sequence). CDR3 region: CASSGSAGSSGANVLTF. The CDR3 DNA reads as TGTGCCAGCTCCGGTTCGGCGGGAAGCTCTGGGGCCAACGTCCTGACTTTC.

This clone occurred a few times. The chain carries TRBV6-1 and TRBJ2-3, with TRBD2 matching 11 bases. Germline CDR1 MNHNS, CDR2 SASEGT. The CDR3 runs to 15 residues. Unmatched junction bases numbered 6, after V lost 7 bases and J lost 3 bases. DNA for the CDR3: TGTGCCAGCATTATGTTAGCGGGAGGGACAGATACGCAGTATTTT. Translating it yields CASIMLAGGTDTQYF.

This chain uses TRBV5-1 with TRBJ1-6; 7 positions agree with TRBD1. The germline V gene encodes CDR1 SGHRS and CDR2 YFSETQ. This CDR3 is 14 amino acids long. V lost 2 bases, J lost 8 bases, and 4 bases stayed unmatched. The chain's CDR3 is CASSFSTGDSPLHF. The CDR3 DNA reads TGCGCCAGCAGCTTCTCAACAGGGGATTCACCCCTCCACTTT. The variable domain in full, completed from reference TRBV5-1 and TRBJ1-6, reads KAGVTQTPRYLIKTRGQQVTLSCSPISGHRSVSWYQQTPGQGLQFLFEYFSETQRNKGNFPGRFSGRQFSNSRSEMNVSTLELGDSALYLCASSFSTGDSPLHFGNGTRLTVT.

The rearrangement joins TRBV14 to TRBJ1-1; TRBD1 aligns across 10 bases. There are 16 residues in the CDR3. The germline V gene encodes CDR1 SGHDN and CDR2 FVKESK. Trimming at V came to 2 bases and at J to 5 bases, leaving 8 bases not matched to a gene. The CDR3 sequence is CASSQMTGGAGTEAFF. The CDR3, as DNA: TGTGCCAGCAGCCAAATGACAGGGGGCGCGGGTACTGAAGCTTTCTTT.

V usage is TRBV27 and J usage is TRBJ1-1; 9 bases align to TRBD1. Germline V CDR1 and CDR2: MNHEY, SMNVEV (reference sequence). Trimming removed 5 bases from V and 3 bases from J; junction bases left unmatched: 4. The CDR3 totals 14 residues. The CDR3 sequence: CASSPDRGDTEAFF. The DNA for the CDR3 is TGTGCCAGCAGTCCTGACAGGGGGGACACTGAAGCTTTCTTT.

The V and J genes are TRBV28 and TRBJ2-3; D remains unclear. CDR3 size: 12 residues. The V gene lost 6 bases and the J gene lost 6 bases, with 10 bases spanning the gap. CDR1 MDHEN and CDR2 SYDVKM come from the germline V gene. DNA of the CDR3: TGTGCCAGCAGCCGCCTAACCGATACGCAGTATTTT. It specifies CASSRLTDTQYF.

This clone was picked up a small number of times. V usage is TRBV28 and J usage is TRBJ1-1, with unresolved D. Germline CDR1 reads MDHEN; CDR2 reads SYDVKM. The CDR3 loop spans 14 amino acids. The V end was cut by 7 bases, the J end by 5 bases, with 17 bases between. CDR3 nucleotide sequence: TGTGCCAGCACCTCGGACGGCGGGAGGACTGAAGCTTTCTTT. This gives the protein CASTSDGGRTEAFF.

The chain employs TRBV19 and TRBJ1-5; D is uncertain. The ends were cut back, 4 bases at V and 2 bases at J, with 9 bases in the middle. The CDR3 runs to 14 residues. The germline V gene encodes CDR1 LNHDA and CDR2 SQIVND (reference sequence). The CDR3 DNA follows: TGTGCCAGTAGTACACAGATTGGCAATCAGCCCCAGCATTTT. Encoded protein: CASSTQIGNQPQHF. The variable domain in full, completed from reference TRBV19 and TRBJ1-5, reads DGGITQSPKYLFRKEGQNVTLSCEQNLNHDAMYWYRQDPGQGLRLIYYSQIVNDFQKGDIAEGYSVSREKKESFPLTVTSAQKNPTAFYLCASSTQIGNQPQHFGDGTRLSIL.

The chain joins TRBV19 to TRBJ1-1; 7 nucleotides line up with TRBD1. The CDR3 runs 12 residues. CDR1 LNHDA and CDR2 SQIVND come from the germline V gene (reference sequence). The V gene end was trimmed by 5 bases and the J gene end by 6 bases; junction bases not matched to a gene: 3. CDR3 nucleotides: TGTGCCAGTAGTCTTCAGGGGGCTGAAGCTTTCTTT. It codes for CASSLQGAEAFF.

With respect to this clone: This sample also contains other DNA sequences that code for the same CDR3. V and J are TRBV5-6 and TRBJ2-1; D is possibly TRBD2 (6 bases). V was shortened by 2 bases and J by 0 bases, with 9 bases between the two germline ends. CDR1 is SGHDT and CDR2 is YYEEEE in the germline V gene. The CDR3 consists of 15 residues. This CDR3 reads CASSFGGGSYNEQFF. CDR3 coding DNA: TGTGCCAGCAGCTTCGGGGGTGGCTCCTACAATGAGCAGTTCTTC.

The chain is built from TRBV4-2 and TRBJ2-3; TRBD2 aligns across 8 bases. Trimming took 1 base from V and 4 from J; bases not matched to a gene: 4. Germline assignment: CDR1 LGHNA and CDR2 YNFKEQ. This CDR3 comprises 15 residues. Written as DNA, the CDR3 is TGTGCCAGCAGCCAAGCGGGAGGGAGGGCAGATACGCAGTATTTT. Amino acid sequence: CASSQAGGRADTQYF.